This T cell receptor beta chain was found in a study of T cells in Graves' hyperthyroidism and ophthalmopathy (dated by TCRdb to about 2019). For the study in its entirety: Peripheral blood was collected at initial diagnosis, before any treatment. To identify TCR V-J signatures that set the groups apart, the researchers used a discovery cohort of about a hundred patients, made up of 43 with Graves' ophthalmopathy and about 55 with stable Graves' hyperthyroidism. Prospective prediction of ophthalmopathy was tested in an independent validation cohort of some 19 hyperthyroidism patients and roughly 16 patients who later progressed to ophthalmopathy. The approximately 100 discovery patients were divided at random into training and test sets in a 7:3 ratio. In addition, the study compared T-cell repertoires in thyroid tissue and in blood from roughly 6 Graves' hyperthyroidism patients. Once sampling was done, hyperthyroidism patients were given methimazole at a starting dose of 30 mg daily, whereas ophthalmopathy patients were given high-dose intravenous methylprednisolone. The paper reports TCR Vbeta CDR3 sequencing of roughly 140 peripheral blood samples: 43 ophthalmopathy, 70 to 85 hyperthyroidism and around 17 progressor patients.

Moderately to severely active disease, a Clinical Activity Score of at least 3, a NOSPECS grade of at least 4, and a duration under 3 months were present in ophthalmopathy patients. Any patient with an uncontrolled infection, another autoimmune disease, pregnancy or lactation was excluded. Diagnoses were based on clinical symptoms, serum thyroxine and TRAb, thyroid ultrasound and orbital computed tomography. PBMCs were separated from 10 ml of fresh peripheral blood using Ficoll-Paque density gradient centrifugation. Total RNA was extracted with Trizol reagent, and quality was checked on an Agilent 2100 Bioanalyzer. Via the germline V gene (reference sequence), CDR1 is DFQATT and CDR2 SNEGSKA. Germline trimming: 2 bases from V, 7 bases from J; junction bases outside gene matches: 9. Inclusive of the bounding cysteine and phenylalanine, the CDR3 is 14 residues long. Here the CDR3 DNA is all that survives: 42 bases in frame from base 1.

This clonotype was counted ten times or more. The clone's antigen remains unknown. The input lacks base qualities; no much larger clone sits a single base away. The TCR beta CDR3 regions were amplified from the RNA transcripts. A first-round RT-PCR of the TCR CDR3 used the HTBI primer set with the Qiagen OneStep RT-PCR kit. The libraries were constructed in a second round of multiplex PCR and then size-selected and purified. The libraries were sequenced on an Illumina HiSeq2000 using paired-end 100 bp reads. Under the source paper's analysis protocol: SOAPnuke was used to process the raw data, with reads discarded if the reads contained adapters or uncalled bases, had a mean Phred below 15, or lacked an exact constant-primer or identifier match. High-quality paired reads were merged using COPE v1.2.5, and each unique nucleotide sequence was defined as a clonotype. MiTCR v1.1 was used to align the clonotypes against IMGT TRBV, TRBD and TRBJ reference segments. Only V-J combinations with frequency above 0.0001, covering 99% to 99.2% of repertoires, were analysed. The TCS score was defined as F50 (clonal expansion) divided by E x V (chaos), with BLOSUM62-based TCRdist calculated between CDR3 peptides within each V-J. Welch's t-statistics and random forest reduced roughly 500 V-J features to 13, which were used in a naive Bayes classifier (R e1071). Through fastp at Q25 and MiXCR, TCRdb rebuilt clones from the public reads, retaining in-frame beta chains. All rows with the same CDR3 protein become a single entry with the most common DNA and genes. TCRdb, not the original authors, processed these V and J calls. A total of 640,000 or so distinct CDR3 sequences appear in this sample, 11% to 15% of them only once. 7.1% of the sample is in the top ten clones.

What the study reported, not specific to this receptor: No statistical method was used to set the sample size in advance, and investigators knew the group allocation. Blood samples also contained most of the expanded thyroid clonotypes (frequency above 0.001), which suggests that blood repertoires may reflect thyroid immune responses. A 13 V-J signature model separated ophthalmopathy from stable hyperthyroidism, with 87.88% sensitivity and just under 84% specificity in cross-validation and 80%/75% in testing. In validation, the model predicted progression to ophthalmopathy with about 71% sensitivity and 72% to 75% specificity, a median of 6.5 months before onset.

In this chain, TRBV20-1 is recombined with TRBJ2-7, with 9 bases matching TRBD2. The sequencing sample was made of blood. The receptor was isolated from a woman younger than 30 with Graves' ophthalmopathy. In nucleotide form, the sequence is TGCAGTGCTAGACTAATAGCGGGAGTGGGGGAGCAGTACTTC. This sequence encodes CSARLIAGVGEQYF.